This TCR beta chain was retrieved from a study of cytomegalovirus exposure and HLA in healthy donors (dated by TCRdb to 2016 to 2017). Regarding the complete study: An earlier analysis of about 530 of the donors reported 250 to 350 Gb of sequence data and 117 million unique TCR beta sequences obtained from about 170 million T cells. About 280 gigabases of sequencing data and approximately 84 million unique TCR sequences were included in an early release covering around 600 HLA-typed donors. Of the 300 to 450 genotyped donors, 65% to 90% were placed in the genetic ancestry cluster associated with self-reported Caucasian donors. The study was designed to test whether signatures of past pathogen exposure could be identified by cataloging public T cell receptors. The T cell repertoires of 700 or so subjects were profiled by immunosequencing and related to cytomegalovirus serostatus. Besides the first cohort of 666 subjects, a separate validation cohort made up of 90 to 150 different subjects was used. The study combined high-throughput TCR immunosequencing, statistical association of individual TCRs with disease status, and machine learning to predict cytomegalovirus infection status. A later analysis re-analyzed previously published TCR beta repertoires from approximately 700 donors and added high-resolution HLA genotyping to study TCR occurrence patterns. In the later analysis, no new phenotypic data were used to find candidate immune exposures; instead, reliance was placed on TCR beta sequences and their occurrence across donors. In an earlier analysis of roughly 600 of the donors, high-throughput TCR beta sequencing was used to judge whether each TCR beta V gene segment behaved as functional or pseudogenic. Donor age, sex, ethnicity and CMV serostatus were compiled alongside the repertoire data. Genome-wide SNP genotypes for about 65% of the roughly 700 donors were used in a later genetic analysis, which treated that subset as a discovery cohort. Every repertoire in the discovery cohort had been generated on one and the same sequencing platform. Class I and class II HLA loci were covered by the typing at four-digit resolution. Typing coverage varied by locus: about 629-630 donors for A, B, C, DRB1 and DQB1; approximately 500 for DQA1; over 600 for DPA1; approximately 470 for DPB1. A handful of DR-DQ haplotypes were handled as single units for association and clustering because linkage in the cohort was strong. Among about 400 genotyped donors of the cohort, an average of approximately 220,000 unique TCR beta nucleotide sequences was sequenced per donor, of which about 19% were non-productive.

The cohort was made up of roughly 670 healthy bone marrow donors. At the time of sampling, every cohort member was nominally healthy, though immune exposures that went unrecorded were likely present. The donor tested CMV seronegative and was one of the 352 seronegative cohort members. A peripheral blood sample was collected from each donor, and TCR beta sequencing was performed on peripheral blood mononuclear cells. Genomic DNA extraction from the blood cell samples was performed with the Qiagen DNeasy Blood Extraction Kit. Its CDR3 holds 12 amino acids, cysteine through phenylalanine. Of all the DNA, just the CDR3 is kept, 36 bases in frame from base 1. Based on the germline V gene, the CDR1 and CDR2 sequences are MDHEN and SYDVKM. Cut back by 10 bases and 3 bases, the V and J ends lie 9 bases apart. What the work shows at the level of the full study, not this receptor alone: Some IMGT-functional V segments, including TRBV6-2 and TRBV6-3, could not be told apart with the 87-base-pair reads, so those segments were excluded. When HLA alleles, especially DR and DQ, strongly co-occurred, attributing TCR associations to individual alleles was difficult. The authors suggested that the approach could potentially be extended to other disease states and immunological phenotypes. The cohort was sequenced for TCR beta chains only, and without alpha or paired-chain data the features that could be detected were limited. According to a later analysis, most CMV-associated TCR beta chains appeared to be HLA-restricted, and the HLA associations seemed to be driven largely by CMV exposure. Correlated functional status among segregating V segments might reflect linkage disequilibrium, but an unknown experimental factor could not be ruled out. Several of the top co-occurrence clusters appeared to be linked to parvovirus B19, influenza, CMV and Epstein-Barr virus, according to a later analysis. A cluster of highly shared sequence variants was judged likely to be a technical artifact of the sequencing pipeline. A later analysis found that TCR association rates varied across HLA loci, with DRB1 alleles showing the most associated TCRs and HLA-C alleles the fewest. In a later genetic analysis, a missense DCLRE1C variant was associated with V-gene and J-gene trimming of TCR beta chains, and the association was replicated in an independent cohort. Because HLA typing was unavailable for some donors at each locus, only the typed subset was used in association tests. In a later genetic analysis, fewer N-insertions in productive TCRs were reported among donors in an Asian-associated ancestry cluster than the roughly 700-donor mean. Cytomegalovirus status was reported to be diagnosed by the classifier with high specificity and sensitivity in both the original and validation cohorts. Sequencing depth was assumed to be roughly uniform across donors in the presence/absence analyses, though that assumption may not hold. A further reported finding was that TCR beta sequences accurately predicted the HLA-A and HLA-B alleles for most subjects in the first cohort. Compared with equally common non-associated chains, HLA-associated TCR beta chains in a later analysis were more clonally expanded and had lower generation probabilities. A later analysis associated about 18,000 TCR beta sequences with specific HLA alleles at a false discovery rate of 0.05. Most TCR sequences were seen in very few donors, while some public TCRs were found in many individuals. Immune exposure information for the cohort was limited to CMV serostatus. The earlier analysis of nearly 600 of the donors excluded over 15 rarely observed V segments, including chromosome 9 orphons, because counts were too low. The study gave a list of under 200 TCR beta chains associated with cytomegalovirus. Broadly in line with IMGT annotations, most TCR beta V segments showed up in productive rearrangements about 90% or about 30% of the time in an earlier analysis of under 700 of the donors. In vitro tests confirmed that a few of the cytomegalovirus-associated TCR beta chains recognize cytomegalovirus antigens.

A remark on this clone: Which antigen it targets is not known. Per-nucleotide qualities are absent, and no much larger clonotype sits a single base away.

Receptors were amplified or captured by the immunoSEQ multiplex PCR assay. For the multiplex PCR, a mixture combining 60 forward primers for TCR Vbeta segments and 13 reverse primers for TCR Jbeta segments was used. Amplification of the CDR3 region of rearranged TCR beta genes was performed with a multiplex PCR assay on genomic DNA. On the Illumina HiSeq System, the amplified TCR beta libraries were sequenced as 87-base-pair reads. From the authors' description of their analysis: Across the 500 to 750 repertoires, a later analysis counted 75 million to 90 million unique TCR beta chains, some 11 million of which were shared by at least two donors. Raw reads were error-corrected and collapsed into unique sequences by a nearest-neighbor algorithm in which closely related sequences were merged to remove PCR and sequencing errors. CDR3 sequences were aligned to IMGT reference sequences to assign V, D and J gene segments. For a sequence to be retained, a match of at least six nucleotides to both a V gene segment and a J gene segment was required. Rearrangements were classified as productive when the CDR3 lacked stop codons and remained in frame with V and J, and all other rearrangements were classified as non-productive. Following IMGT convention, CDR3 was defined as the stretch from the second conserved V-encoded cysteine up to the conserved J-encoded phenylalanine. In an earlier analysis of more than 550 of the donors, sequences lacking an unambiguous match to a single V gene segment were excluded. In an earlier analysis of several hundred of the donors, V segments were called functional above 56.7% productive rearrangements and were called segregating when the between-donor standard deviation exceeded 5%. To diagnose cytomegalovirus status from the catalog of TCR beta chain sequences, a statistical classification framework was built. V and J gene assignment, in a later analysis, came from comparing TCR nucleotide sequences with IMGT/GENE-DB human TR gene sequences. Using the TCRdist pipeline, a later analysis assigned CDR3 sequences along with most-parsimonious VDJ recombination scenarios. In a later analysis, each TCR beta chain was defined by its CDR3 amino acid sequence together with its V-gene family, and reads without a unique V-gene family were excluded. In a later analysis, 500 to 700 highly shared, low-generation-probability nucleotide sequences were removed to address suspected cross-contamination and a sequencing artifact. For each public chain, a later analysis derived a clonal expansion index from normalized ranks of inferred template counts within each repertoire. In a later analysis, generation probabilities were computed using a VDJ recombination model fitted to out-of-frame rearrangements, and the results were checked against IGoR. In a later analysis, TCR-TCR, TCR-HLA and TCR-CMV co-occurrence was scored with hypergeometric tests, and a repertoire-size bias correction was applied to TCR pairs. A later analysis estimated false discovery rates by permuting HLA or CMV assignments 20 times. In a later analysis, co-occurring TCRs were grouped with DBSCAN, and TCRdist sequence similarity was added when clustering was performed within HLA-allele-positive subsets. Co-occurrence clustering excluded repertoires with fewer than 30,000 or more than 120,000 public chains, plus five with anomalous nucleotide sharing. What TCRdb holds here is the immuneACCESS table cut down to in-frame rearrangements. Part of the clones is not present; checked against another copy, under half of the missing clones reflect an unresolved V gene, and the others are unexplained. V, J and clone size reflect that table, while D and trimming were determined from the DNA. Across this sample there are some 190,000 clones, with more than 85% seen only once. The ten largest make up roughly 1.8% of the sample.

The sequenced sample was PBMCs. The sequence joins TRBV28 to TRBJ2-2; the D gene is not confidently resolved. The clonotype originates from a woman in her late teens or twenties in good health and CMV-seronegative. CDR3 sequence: CATAKYTGELFF. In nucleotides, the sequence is TGTGCCACCGCTAAATACACCGGGGAGCTGTTTTTT.